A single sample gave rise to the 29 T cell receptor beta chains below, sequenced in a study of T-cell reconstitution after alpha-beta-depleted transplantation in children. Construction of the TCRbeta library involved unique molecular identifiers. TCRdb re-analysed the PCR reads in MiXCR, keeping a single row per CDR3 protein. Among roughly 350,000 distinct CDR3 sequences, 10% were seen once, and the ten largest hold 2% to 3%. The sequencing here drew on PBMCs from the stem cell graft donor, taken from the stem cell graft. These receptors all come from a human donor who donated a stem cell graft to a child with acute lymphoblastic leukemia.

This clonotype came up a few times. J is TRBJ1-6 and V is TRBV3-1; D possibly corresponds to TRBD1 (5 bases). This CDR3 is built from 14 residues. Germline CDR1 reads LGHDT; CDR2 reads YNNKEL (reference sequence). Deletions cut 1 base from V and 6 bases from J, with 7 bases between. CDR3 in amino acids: CASSQGGFNSPLHF. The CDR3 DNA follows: TGTGCCAGCAGCCAAGGGGGCTTTAATTCACCCCTCCACTTT.

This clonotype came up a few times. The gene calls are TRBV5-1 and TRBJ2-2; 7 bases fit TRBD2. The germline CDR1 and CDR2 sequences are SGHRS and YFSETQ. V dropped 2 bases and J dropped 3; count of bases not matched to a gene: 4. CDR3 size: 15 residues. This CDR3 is CASSFGLVDTGELFF. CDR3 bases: TGCGCCAGCAGCTTTGGACTAGTGGACACCGGGGAGCTGTTTTTT.

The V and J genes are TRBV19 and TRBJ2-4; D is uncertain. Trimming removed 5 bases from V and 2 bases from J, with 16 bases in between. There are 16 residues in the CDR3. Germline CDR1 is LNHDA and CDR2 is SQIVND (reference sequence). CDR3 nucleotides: TGTGCCAGTAGTGTACTATGGAAAGGGACCAAAAACATTCAGTACTTC. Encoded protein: CASSVLWKGTKNIQYF.

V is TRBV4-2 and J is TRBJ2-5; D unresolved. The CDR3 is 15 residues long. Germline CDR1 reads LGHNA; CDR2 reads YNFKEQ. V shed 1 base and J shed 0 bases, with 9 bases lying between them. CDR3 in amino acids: CASSQVGDYQETQYF. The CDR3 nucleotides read TGTGCCAGCAGCCAAGTTGGGGATTACCAAGAGACCCAGTACTTC.

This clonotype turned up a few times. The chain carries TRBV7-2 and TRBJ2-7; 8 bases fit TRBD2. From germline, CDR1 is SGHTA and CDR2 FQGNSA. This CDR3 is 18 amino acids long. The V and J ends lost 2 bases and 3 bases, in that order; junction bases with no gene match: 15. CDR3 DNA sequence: TGTGCCAGCAGCTTATCGGGACTTTGGGCGGGAGGACTCTACGAGCAGTACTTC. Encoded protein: CASSLSGLWAGGLYEQYF.

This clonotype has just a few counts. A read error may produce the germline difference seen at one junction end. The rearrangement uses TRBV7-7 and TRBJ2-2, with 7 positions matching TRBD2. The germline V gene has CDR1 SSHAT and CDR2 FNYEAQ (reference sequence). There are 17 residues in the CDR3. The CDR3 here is CASSDSGGRGNTGELFF. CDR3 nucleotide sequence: TGTGCTAGCAGCGATAGTGGCGGGAGAGGAAACACCGGGGAGCTGTTTTTT.

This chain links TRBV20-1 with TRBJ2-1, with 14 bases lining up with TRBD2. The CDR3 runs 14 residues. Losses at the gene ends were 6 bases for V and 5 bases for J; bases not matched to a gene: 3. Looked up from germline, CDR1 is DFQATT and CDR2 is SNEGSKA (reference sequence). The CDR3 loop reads CSAGTSGRHNEQFF. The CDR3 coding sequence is TGCAGTGCGGGGACTAGCGGGAGACACAATGAGCAGTTCTTC.

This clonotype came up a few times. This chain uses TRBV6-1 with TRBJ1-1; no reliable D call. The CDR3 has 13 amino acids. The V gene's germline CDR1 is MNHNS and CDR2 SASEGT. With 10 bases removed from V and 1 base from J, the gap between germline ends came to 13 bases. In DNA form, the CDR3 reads TGTGCCATCGCGGAGTCCTGGAACACTGAAGCTTTCTTT. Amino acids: CAIAESWNTEAFF.

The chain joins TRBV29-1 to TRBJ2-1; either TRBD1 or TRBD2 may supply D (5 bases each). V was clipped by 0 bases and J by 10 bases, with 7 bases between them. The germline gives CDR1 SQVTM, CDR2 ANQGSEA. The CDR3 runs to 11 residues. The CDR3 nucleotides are TGCAGCGTTGAAGAACGGGACGAGCAGTTCTTC. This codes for CSVEERDEQFF.

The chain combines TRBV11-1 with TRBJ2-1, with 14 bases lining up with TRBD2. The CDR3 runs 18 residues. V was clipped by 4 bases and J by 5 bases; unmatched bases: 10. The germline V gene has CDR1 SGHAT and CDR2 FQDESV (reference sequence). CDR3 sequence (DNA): TGTGCCAGCAGCTCCCACCCGGGGGGACTAGCGGGGGACAATGAGCAGTTCTTC. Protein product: CASSSHPGGLAGDNEQFF.

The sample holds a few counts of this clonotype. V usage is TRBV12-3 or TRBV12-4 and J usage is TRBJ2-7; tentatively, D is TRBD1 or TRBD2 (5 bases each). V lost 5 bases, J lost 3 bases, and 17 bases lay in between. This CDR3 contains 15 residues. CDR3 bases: TGTGCCAGCAGTCGCTCCGGGACGGCTCACTACGAGCAGTACTTC. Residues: CASSRSGTAHYEQYF.

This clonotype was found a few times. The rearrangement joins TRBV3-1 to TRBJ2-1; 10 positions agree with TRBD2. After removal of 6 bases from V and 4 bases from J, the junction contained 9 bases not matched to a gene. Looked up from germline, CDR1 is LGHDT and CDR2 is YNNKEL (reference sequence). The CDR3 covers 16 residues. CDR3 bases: TGTGCCAGCAGTCTAGCCGGGACTAGCGCTTACAATGAGCAGTTCTTC. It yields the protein CASSLAGTSAYNEQFF.

CDR3 sequence reads: CASSDRQVGSPLHF. The DNA for the CDR3 is TGCGCCAGCTCGGACAGACAGGTTGGATCACCCCTCCACTTT. J is TRBJ1-6 and V is TRBV5-1; D is possibly TRBD1 (6 bases). CDR3 length equals 14 residues. V was clipped by 7 bases and J by 10 bases, with 18 bases between them. Germline values: CDR1 SGHRS, CDR2 YFSETQ.

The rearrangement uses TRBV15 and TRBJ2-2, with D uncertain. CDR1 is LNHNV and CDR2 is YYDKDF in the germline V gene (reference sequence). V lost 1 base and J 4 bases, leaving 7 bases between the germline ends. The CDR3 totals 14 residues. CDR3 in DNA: TGTGCCACCAGCAGAGCAGCCAGCACCGGGGAGCTGTTTTTT. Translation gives CATSRAASTGELFF. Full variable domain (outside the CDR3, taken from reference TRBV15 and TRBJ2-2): DAMVIQNPRYQVTQFGKPVTLSCSQTLNHNVMYWYQQKSSQAPKLLFHYYDKDFNNEADTPDNFQSRRPNTSFCFLDIRSPGLGDTAMYLCATSRAASTGELFFGEGSRLTVL.

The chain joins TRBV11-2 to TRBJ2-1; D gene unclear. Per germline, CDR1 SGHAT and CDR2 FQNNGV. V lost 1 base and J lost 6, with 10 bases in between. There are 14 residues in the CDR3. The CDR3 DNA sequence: TGTGCCAGCAGCTTAGTCCGAGCCCCCAATGAGCAGTTCTTC. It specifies CASSLVRAPNEQFF.

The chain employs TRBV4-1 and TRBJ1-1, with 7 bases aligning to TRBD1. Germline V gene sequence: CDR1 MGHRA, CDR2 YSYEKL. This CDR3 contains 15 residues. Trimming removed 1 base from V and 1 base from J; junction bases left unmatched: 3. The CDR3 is CASSQAGTANTEAFF. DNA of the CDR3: TGCGCCAGCAGCCAAGCAGGGACAGCGAACACTGAAGCTTTCTTT.

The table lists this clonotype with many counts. CDR3 amino acids: CASSERGDVGTIYF. In DNA, the CDR3 is TGCGCCAGCAGCGAGAGAGGGGACGTCGGCACCATATATTTT. The chain combines TRBV5-1 with TRBJ1-3; tentative D call: TRBD1 (5 bases). The germline V gene encodes CDR1 SGHRS and CDR2 YFSETQ. Trimming took 4 bases from V and 9 from J, leaving 17 bases between them. This CDR3 contains 14 residues.

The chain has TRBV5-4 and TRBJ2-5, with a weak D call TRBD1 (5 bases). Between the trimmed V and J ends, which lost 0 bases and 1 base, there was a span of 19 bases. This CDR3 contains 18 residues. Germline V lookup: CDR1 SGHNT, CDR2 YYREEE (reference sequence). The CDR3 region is CASSLESQGAPLQETQYF. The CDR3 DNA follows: TGTGCCAGCAGCTTGGAATCTCAGGGTGCCCCGCTCCAAGAGACCCAGTACTTC.

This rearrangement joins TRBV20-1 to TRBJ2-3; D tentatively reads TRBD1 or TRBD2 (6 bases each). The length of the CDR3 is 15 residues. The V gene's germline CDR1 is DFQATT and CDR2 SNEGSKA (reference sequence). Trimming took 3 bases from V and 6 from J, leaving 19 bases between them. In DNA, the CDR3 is TGCAGTGCTAGCCATTGGGGGGCGCTCGGGGATACGCAGTATTTT. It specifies CSASHWGALGDTQYF.

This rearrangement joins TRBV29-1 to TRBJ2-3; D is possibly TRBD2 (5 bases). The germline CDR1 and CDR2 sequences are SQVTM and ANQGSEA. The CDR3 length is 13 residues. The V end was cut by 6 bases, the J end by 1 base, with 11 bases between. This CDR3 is CSVWTGGTDTQYF. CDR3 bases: TGCAGCGTCTGGACTGGGGGCACAGATACGCAGTATTTT.

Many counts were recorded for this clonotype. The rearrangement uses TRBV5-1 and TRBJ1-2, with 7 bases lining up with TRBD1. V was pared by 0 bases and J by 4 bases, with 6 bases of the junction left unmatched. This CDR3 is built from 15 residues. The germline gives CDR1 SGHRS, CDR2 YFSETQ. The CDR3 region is CASSLGSTGIYGYTF. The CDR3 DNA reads TGCGCCAGCAGCTTGGGATCGACAGGGATCTATGGCTACACCTTC.

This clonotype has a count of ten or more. CDR3 sequence reads: CASSLVPAREAFF. The CDR3 DNA reads TGTGCCAGCAGCTTAGTCCCAGCACGTGAAGCTTTCTTT. The chain carries TRBV7-2 and TRBJ1-1, with D uncertain. The V end lost 1 base, the J end lost 7 bases, and 10 bases lay between the germline ends. Per the germline V gene, CDR1 is SGHTA and CDR2 is FQGNSA. The CDR3 has 13 amino acids.

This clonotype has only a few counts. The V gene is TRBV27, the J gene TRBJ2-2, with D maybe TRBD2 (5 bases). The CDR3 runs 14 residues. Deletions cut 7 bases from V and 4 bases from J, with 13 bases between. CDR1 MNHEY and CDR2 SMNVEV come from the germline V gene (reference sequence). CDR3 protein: CASTEGLPTGELFF. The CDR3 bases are TGTGCCAGCACCGAAGGACTGCCCACCGGGGAGCTGTTTTTT.

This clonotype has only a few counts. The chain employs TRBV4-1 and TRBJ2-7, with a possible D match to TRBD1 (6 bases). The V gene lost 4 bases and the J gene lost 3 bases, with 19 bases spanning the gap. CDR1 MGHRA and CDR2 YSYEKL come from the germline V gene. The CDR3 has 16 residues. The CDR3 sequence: CASSRRPRGKGYEQYF. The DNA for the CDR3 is TGCGCCAGCAGCCGACGCCCCAGGGGTAAGGGCTACGAGCAGTACTTC.

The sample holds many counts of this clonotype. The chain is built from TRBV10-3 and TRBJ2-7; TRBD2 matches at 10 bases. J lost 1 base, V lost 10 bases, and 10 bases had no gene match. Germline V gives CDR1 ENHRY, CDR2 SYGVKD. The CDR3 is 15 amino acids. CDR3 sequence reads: CATEREGTFSYEQYF. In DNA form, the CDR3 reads TGTGCCACCGAGCGGGAGGGAACATTTTCCTACGAGCAGTACTTC.

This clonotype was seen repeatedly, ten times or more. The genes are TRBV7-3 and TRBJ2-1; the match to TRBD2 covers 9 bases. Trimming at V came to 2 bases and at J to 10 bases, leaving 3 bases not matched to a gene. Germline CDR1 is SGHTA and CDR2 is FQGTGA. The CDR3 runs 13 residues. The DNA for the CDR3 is TGTGCCAGCAGCTTAGCTAGCGGGAACGAGCAGTTCTTC. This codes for CASSLASGNEQFF.

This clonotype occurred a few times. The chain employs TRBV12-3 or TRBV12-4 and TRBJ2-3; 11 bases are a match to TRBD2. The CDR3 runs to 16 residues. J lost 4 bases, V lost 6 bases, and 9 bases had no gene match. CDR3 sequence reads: CASSPVGLAGPDTQYF. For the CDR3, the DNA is TGTGCCAGCAGCCCCGTCGGACTAGCGGGCCCAGATACGCAGTATTTT.

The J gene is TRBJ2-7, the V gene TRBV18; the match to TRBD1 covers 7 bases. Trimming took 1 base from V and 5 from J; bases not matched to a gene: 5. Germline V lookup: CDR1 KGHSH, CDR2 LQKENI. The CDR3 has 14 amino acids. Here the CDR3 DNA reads TGTGCCAGCTCACCACGACAGGGTGTCAACGAGCAGTACTTC. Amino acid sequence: CASSPRQGVNEQYF.

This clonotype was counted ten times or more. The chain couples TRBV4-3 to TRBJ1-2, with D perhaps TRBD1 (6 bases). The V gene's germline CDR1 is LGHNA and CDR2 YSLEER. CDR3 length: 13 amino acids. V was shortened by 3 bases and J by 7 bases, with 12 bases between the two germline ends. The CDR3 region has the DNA TGCGCCAGCAGCCAGACACAGGGTACTGGCTACACCTTC. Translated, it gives CASSQTQGTGYTF.